This T cell receptor beta chain was captured by sequencing in a study of identical twins. This CDR3 has 16 residues. V lost 6 bases and J lost 7; bases outside the gene matches: 12. Germline CDR1 and CDR2: MNHNS and SASEGT. Only healthy Caucasians were included as donors. This clonotype was seen a few times. TCRdb re-called the 5' RACE reads through MiXCR, storing one row per CDR3 protein. The table includes about 470,000 distinct CDR3 sequences, 20% to 30% detected once. The data also belong to a second study, concerning T cells expressing NK-cell markers. Turning to that study: Dominant NKG2C+ clonotypes made up roughly 1.0-7.0% of CD8+ T cells in about six donors. In a handful of donors, dominant clonotypes made up roughly 25-60.1% of CD3+CD56-NKG2C+ cells.

V usage is TRBV6-1 and J usage is TRBJ2-1, with 10 bases matching TRBD2. The TCR comes from a young woman in good health. The source material was CD4+ T cells sorted from blood. This CDR3 reads CASSHRGGLARNEQFF. The CDR3 bases are TGTGCCAGCAGCCACAGGGGGGGACTAGCGAGGAATGAGCAGTTCTTC.